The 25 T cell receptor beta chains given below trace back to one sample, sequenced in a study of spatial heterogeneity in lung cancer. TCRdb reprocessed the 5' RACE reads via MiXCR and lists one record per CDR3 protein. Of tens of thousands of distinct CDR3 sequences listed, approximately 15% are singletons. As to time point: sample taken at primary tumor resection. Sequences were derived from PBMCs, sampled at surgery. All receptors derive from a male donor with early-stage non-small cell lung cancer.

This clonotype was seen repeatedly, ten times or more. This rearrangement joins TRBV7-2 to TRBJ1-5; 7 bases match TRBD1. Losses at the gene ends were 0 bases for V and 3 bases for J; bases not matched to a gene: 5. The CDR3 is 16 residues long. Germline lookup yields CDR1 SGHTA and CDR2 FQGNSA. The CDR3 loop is CASSLAGTAYNQPQHF. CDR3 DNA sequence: TGTGCCAGCAGCTTAGCCGGGACAGCCTACAATCAGCCCCAGCATTTT.

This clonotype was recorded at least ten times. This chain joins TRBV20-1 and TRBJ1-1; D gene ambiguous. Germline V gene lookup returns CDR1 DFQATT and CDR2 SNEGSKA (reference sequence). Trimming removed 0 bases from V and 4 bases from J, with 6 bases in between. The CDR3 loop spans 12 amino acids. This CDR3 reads CSAREQTTEAFF. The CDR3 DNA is TGCAGTGCTAGAGAACAGACCACTGAAGCTTTCTTT.

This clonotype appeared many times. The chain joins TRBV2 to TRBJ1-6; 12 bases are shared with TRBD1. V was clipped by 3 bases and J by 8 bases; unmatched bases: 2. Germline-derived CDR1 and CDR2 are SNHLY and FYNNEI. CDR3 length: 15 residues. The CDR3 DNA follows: TGTGCCAGCAGTGAGGGACAGGGGGCTTATTCACCCCTCCACTTT. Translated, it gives CASSEGQGAYSPLHF.

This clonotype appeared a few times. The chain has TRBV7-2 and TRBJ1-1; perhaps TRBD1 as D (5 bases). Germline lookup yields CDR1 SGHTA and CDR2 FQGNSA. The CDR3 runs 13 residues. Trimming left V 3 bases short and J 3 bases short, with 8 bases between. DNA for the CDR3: TGTGCCAGCAGCTTTTCGGGGGACACTGAAGCTTTCTTT. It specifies CASSFSGDTEAFF.

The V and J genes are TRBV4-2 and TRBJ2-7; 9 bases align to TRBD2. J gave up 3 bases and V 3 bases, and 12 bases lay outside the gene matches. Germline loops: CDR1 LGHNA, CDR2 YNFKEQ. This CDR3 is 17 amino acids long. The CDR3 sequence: CASSQVYSGGSSYEQYF. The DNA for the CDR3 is TGTGCCAGCAGCCAGGTTTATAGCGGGGGCTCCAGCTACGAGCAGTACTTC.

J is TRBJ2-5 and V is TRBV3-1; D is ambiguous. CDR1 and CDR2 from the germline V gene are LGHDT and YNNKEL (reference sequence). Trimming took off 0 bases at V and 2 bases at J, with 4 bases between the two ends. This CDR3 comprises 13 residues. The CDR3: CASSQDRQETQYF. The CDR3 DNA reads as TGTGCCAGCAGCCAAGACAGACAAGAGACCCAGTACTTC.

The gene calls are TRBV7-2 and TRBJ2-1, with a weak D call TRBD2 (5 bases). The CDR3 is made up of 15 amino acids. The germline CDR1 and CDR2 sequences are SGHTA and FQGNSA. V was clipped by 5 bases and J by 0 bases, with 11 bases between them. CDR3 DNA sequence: TGTGCCAGCAGCACGGACTGGAGCTCCTACAATGAGCAGTTCTTC. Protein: CASSTDWSSYNEQFF.

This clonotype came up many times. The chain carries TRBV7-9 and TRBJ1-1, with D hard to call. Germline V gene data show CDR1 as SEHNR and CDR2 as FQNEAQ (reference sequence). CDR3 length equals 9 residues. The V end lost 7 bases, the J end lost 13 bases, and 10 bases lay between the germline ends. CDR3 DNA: TGTGCCAGCAAACCGAAGGGTTTCTTT. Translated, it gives CASKPKGFF.

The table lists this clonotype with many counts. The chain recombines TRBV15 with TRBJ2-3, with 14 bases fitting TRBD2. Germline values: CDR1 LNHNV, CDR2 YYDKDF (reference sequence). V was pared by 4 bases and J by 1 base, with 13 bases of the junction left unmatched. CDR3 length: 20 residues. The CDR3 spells CATSTGLAGGSSGGTDTQYF. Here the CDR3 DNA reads TGTGCCACCAGCACTGGACTAGCGGGGGGAAGCTCCGGCGGCACAGATACGCAGTATTTT.

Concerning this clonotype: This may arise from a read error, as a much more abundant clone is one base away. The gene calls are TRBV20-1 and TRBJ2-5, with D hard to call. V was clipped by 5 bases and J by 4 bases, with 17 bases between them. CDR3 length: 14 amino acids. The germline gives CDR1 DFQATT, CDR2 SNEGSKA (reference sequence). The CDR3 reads CSAEATSWGETQYF. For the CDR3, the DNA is TGCAGTGCTGAAGCGACTTCATGGGGAGAGACCCAGTACTTC.

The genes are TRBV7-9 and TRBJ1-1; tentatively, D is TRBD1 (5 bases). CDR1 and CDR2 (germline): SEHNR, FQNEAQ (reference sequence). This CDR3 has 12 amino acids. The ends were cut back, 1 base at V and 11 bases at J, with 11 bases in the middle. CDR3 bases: TGTGCCAGCAGCTTAGTTGGCAGGGAGGCTTTCTTT. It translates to CASSLVGREAFF.

CDR3 protein: CASRSAGDSSNQPQHF. The DNA of the CDR3 is TGTGCCAGCAGGTCGGCAGGGGACAGTAGCAATCAGCCCCAGCATTTT. The chain links TRBV12-3 or TRBV12-4 to TRBJ1-5, with 7 positions matching TRBD1. The V segment lost 6 bases and the J segment 0 bases; nucleotides outside the gene matches: 8. The CDR3 runs 16 residues.

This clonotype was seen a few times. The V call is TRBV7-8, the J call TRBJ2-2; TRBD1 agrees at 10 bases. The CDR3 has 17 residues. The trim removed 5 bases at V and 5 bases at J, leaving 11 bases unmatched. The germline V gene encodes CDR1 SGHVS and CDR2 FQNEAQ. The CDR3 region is CASSPARTGGGTGELFF. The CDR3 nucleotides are TGTGCCAGCAGCCCCGCCCGGACAGGGGGTGGTACCGGGGAGCTGTTTTTT.

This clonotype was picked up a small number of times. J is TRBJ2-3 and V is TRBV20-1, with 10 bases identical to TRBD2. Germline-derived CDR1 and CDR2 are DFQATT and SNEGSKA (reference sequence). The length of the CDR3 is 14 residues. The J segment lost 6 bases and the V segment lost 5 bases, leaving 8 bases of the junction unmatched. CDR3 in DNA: TGCAGTGCTCAAGCGGGGGGGCTTGTCGATACGCAGTATTTT. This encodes CSAQAGGLVDTQYF.

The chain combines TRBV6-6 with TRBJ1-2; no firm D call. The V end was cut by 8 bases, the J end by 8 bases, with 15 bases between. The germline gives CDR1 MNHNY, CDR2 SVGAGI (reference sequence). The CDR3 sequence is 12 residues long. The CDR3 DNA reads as TGTGCCAGCTCACGAGCGGGGAGCGGCTACACCTTC. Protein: CASSRAGSGYTF.

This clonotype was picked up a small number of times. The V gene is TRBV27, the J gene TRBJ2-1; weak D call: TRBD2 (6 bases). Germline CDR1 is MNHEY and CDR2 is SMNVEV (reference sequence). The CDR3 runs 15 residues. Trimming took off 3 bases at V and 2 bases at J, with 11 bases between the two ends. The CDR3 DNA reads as TGTGCCAGCAGTTTTAGCGGAGCCGCCTACAATGAGCAGTTCTTC. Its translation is CASSFSGAAYNEQFF.

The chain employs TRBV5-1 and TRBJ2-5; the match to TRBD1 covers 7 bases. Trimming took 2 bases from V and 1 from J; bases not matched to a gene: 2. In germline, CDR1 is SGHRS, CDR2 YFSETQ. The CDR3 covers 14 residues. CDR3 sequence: CASSLQGFQETQYF. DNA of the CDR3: TGCGCCAGCAGCTTACAGGGGTTCCAAGAGACCCAGTACTTC.

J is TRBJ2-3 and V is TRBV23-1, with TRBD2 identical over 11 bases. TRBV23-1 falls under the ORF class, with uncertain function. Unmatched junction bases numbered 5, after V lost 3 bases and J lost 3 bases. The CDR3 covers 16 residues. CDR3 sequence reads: CASSHGGLADTDTQYF. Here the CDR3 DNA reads TGCGCCAGCAGTCACGGGGGACTAGCGGATACAGATACGCAGTATTTT.

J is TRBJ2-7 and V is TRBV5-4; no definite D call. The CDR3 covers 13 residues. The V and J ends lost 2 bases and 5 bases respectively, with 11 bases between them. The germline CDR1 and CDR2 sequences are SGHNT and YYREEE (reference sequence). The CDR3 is CASSFERSHEQYF. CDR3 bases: TGTGCCAGCAGCTTCGAAAGGTCCCACGAGCAGTACTTC.

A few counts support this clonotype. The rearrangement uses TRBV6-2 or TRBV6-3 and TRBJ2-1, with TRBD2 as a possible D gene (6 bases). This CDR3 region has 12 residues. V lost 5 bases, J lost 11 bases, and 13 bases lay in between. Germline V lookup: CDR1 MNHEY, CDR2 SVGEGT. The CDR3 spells CASSLRDFQQFF. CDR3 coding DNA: TGTGCCAGCAGTCTCCGGGACTTCCAGCAGTTCTTC.

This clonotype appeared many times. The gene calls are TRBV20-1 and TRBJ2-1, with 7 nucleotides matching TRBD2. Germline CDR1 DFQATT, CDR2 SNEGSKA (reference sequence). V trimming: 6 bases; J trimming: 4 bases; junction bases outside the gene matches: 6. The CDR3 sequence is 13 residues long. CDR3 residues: CSAPTSLYNEQFF. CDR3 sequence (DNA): TGCAGTGCCCCGACTAGCTTATACAATGAGCAGTTCTTC.

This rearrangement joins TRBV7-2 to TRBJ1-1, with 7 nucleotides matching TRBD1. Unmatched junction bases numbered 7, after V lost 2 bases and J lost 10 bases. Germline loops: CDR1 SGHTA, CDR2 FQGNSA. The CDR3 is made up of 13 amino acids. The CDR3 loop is CASSLSSAGGAFF. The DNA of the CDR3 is TGTGCCAGCAGCTTATCTTCGGCAGGGGGAGCTTTCTTT. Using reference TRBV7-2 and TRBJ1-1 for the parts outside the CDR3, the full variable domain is GAGVSQSPSNKVTEKGKDVELRCDPISGHTALYWYRQSLGQGLEFLIYFQGNSAPDKSGLPSDRFSAERTGGSVSTLTIQRTQQEDSAVYLCASSLSSAGGAFFGQGTRLTVV.

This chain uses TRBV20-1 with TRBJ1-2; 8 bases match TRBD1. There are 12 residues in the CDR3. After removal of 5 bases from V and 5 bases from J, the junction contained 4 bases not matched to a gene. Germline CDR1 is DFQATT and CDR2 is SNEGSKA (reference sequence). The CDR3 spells CSAWTGSYGYTF. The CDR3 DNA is TGCAGTGCTTGGACAGGGAGTTATGGCTACACCTTC.

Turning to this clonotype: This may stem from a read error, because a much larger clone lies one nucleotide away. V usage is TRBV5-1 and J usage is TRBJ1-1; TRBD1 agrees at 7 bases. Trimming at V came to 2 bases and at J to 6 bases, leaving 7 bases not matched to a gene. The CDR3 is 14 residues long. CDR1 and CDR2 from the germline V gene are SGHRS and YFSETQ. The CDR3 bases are TGCGCCAGCAGCTTTACAGGGGATGGCGCTGAAGCTTTCTTT. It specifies CASSFTGDGAEAFF.

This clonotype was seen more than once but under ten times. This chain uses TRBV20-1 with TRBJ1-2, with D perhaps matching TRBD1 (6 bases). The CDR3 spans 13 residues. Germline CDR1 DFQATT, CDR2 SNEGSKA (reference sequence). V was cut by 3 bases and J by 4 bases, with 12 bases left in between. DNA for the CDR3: TGCAGTGCTAGGAAAGGACAGAGCTATGGCTACACCTTC. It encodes CSARKGQSYGYTF.